This T cell receptor (beta chain) was profiled in a study of blood T cell repertoires in COVID-19. Study-wide background: PBMCs, B-cell-depleted T cells, or T cells were the source of the cDNA or gDNA that made up the material.

The CDR3 totals 15 residues. Germline V CDR1 and CDR2: MNHEY, SVGAGI. With V trimmed by 7 bases and J by 3 bases, 10 bases remained unmatched. Authors' analysis steps: Counts of nucleated cells, estimated from reference gene primer amplification, were obtained. Sequenced by immunoSEQ multiplex PCR; TCRdb stores in-frame clones only, minus some. That table is the source of V, J and clone size, and D and trimming were worked out from the DNA. Here the sample spans around 310,000 clones, just under 90% being singletons. The source of this sequence is a woman in her twenties or thirties who had recovered from COVID-19. Specimen: PBMCs or T cells enriched from blood (not recorded which). The V gene is TRBV6-5, the J gene TRBJ1-1; the match to TRBD1 covers 8 bases. The CDR3 DNA sequence: TGTGCCAGCACAGTCCCTCAGGGGGCCTACACTGAAGCTTTCTTT. Translated: CASTVPQGAYTEAFF.